This section outlines one TCR beta chain sequence together with its context. Other nucleotide sequences from this sample produce the same CDR3. Described treatment: randomized to nivolumab then ipilimumab (arm A) or the reverse (arm B). None of the patients previously received DNA-damaging chemotherapy. Live CD3+CD8+ CD19− CD56− cells were sorted from PBMCs. Sequencing used immunoSEQ multiplex PCR; TCRdb keeps in-frame clones, though not all of them. The sample has some 30,000 clones; about 86% are singletons. The sample comes from a study of sequential checkpoint blockade in melanoma. About the study: Maintenance nivolumab came after either treatment sequence.

The CDR3 loop spans 12 amino acids. Trimming pared 5 bases from V and 7 bases from J, leaving 11 bases between. CDR1 and CDR2 (germline): SEHNR, FQNEAQ (reference sequence). The V call is TRBV7-9, the J call TRBJ1-1; no reliable D call. The source was CD8+ T cells sorted from blood (inferred from file names), collected from a patient given nivolumab and ipilimumab in sequence. The sequence came from a human donor with melanoma. The DNA for the CDR3 is TGTGCCAGCAGCCCGGGCGGACTTGAAGCTTTCTTT. Translated, it gives CASSPGGLEAFF.